This TCR beta chain comes out of a study of blood T cell repertoires in COVID-19. Study at large: Samples of COVID-19 (acute and convalescent) were obtained from the United States, Italy and Spain. T cells, B-cell-depleted T cells, or PBMCs provided the cDNA or gDNA that served as material.

Source study methods: Estimates of nucleated cell counts were drawn from the amplification of reference gene primers. TCRdb's table, derived via immunoSEQ multiplex PCR, lists solely in-frame clones and lacks some. V, J and clone size are those of that table, while D and trimming were read from the DNA. Seen here are roughly 260,000 clones, about nine tenths observed once, and the top ten hold approximately 9.8%. The CDR3 totals 14 residues. CDR1 MNHEY and CDR2 SVGEGT come from the germline V gene. With 5 bases clipped from V and 3 bases from J, the junction kept 7 bases outside the gene matches. The sample comprised peripheral blood. The chain is built from TRBV6-2 or TRBV6-3 and TRBJ2-7, with TRBD1 matching 7 bases. This clonotype originated in a man aged 40-49 years who had recovered from COVID-19. CDR3 sequence reads: CASSPLTGDYEQYF. In DNA form, the CDR3 reads TGTGCCAGCAGTCCCCTAACAGGGGACTACGAGCAGTACTTC.